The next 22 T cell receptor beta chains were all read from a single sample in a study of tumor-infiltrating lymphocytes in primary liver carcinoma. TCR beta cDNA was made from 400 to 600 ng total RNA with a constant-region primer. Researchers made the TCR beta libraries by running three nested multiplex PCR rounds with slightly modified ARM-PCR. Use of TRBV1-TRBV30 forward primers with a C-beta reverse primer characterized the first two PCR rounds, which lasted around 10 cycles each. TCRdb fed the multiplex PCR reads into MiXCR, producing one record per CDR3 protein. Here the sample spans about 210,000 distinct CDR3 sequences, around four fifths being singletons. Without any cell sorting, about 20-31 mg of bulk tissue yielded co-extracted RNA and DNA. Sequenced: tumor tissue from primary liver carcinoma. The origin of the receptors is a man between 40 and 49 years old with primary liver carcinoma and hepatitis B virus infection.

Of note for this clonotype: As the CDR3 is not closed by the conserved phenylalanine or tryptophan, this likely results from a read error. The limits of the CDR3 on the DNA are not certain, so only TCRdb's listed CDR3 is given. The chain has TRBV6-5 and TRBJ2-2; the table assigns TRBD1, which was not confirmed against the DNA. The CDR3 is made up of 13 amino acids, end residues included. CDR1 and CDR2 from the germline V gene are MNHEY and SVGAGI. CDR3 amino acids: CASFGGNTGEQFL.

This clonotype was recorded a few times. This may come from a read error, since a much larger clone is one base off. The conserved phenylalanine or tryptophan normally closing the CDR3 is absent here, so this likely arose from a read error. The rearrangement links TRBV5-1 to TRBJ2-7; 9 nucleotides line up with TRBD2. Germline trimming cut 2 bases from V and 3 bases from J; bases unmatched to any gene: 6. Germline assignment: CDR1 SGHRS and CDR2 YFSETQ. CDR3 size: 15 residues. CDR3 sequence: CASSFSGSPNYEQYL. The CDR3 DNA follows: TGCGCCAGCAGCTTTAGCGGGAGCCCCAACTACGAGCAGTACCTC.

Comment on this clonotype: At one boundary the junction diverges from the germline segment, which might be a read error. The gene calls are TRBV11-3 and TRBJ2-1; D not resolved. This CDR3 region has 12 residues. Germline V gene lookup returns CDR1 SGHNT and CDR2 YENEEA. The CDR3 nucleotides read TGTGCAAGCAGCTTAAATGCCAATAAGCAGTTGTTC. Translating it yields CASSLNANKQLF.

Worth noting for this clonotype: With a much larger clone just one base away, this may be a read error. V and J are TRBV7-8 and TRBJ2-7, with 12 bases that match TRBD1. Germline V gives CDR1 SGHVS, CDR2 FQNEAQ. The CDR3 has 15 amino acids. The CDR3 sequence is CATSLNRDRGREQYF. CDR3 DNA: TGTGCCACCAGCTTAAACCGGGACAGGGGGCGCGAGCAGTACTTC.

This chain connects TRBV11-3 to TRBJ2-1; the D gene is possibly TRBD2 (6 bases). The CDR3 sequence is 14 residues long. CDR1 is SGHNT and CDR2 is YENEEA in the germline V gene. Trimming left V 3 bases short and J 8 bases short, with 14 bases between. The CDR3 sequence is CASSLTSVVDEQFF. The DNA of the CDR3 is TGTGCCAGCAGCTTGACTAGTGTTGTTGATGAGCAGTTCTTC.

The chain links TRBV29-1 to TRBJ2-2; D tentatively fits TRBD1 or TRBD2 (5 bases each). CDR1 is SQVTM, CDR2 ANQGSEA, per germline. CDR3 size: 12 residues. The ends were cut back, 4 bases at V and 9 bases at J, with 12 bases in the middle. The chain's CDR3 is CSVVKGTWELFF. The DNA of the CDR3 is TGCAGCGTTGTAAAGGGGACCTGGGAGCTGTTTTTT.

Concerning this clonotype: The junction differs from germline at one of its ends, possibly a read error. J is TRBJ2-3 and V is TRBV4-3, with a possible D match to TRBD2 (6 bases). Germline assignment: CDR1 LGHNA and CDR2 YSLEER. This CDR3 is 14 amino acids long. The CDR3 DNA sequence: TGCGCCAGCAGCCAGGGGGGTCCATCAGACACACAGTGTTTT. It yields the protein CASSQGGPSDTQCF.

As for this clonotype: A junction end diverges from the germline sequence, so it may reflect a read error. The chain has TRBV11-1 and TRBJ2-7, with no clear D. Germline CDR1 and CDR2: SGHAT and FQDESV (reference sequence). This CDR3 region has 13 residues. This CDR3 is CASRRKPSYEQYF. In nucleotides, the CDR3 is TGTGCCAGCAGGAGGAAGCCATCCTACGAGCAGTACTTT.

The CDR3 DNA follows: TGCAGCGTTGGCGGGACAGGGCAGTCCCAGCATTTT. Its translation: CSVGGTGQSQHF. V usage is TRBV29-1 and J usage is TRBJ1-5; TRBD1 matches 9 bases. V lost 4 bases, J lost 11 bases, and 6 bases stayed unmatched. The CDR3 is made up of 12 amino acids. The germline V gene encodes CDR1 SQVTM and CDR2 ANQGSEA. The full variable domain, its missing parts supplied by reference TRBV29-1 and TRBJ1-5, is SAVISQKPSRDICQRGTSLTIQCQVDSQVTMMFWYRQQPGQSLTLIATANQGSEATYESGFVIDKFPISRPNLTFSTLTVSNMSPEDSSIYLCSVGGTGQSQHFGDGTRLSIL.

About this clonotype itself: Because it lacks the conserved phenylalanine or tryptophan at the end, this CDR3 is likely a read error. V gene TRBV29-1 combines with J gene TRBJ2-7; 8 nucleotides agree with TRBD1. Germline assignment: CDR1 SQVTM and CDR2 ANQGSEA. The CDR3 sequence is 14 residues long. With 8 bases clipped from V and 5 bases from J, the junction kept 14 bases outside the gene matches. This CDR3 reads CSLTAGTGNDEQYL. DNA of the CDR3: TGCAGCCTCACGGCTGGGACAGGTAACGACGAGCAGTACTTA.

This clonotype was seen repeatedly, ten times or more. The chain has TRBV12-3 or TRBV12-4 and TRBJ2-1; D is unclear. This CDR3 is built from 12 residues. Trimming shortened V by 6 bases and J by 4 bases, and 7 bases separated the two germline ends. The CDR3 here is CASRRVYNEQFF. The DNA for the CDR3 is TGTGCCAGCAGACGGGTGTACAATGAGCAGTTCTTC.

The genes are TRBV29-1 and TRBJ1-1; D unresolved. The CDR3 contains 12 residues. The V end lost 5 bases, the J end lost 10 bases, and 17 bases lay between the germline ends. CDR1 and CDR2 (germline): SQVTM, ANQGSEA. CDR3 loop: CSVRWGATRAFF. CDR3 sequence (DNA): TGCAGCGTTCGATGGGGTGCGACTAGAGCTTTCTTT. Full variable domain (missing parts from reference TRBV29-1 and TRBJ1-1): SAVISQKPSRDICQRGTSLTIQCQVDSQVTMMFWYRQQPGQSLTLIATANQGSEATYESGFVIDKFPISRPNLTFSTLTVSNMSPEDSSIYLCSVRWGATRAFFGQGTRLTVV.

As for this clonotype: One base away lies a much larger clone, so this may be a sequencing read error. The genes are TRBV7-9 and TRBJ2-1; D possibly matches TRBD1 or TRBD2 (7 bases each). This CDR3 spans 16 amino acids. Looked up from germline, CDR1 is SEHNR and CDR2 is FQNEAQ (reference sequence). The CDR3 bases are TGTGCCAGCAGCCCTCCCAGGGGGGGAGGGCCAAATGAGCAGTTGTTC. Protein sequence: CASSPPRGGGPNEQLF.

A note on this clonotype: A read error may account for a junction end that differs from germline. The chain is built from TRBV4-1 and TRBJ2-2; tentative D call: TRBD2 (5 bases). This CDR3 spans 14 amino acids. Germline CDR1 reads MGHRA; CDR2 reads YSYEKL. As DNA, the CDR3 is TGCGCCAATACCAGGACGAGGAACACCGGGGAGCTGTTGTTT. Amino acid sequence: CANTRTRNTGELLF.

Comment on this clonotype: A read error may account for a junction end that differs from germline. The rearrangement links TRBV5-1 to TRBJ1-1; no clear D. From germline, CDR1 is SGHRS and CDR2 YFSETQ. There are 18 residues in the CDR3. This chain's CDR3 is CASSPSLSQSASGTKAFF. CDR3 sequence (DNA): TGTGCCAGCAGCCCTTCGTTGTCCCAGTCGGCTAGCGGCACTAAAGCTTTCTTT.

CDR3 bases: TGTGCCAGCAGCTTTACGGGAATGTTCACCGGGGAGCTGTTTTTT. This sequence encodes CASSFTGMFTGELFF. This chain links TRBV5-5 with TRBJ2-2; D perhaps matches TRBD2 (5 bases). Trimming shortened V by 2 bases and J by 4 bases, and 12 bases separated the two germline ends. CDR1 is SGHKS, CDR2 YYEKEE, per germline (reference sequence). This CDR3 has 15 amino acids.

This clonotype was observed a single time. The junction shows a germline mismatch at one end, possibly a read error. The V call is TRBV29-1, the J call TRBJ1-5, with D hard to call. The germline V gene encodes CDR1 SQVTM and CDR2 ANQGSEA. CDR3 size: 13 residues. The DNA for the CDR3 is TGTAGCGTTGTTGGTCAATCCAATCAGACTCAGCATTTT. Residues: CSVVGQSNQTQHF.

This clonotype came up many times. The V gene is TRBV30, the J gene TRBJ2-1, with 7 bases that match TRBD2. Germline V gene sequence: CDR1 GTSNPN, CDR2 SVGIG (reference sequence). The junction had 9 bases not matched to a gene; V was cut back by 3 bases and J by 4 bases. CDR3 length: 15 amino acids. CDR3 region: CAWRDEASGYNEQFF. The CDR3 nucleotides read TGTGCCTGGAGAGATGAGGCTAGCGGTTACAATGAGCAGTTCTTC. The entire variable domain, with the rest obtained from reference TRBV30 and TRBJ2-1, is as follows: SQTIHQWPATLVQPVGSPLSLECTVEGTSNPNLYWYRQAAGRGLQLLFYSVGIGQISSEVPQNLSASRPQDRQFILSSKKLLLSDSGFYLCAWRDEASGYNEQFFGPGTRLTVL.

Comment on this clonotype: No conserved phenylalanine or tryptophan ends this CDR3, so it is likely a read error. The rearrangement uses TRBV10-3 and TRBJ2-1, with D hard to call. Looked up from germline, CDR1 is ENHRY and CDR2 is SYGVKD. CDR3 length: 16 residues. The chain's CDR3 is CDITPWASGSYNEQFL. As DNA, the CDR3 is TGTGACATCACCCCGTGGGCTAGTGGGTCCTACAATGAGCAGTTCTTA.

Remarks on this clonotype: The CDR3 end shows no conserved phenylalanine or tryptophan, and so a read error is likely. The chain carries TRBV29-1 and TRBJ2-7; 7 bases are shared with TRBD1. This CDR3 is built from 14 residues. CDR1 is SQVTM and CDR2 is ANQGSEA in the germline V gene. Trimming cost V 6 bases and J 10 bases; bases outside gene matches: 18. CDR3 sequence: CSVPDRVDQAEQYL. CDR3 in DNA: TGCAGCGTCCCAGACAGGGTGGATCAGGCTGAACAGTACTTA.

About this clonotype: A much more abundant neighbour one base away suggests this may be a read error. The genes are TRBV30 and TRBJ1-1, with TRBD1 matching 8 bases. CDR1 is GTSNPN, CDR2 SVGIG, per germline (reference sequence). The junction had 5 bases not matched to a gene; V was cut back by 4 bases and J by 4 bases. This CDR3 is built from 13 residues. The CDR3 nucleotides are TGTGCCTGGATTTCCACAGGGGGCACTGAAGCTTTCTTT. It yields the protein CAWISTGGTEAFF.

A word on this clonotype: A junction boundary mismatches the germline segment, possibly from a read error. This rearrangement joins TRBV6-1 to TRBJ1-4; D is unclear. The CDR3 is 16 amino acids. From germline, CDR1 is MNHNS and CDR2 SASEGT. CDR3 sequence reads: CVSSEAGIATNEKLLF. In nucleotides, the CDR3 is TGTGTCAGCAGTGAAGCGGGGATTGCAACTAATGAAAAACTGCTTTTT.